A single sample gave rise to the 24 T cell receptor beta chains below, sequenced in a study of blood T cell repertoires in COVID-19 (dated by TCRdb to the early 2020s). The library relied on the immunoSEQ multiplex PCR assay. Imported from immuneACCESS, the table was reduced by TCRdb to in-frame sequences with V and J called. These copies leave out some clones; in studies compared against another copy, an unresolved V gene accounts for under half, and the cause of the remainder is not known. The sample table lists over 200,000 clones, about 76% of them with a count of one. The top ten constitute more than 8.5% of the sample. Source material: PBMCs or T cells enriched from blood (not recorded which). All receptors derive from a woman aged 45-60 years with acute COVID-19.

The V and J genes are TRBV2 and TRBJ1-1; 10 bases align to TRBD1. The ends lost 3 bases at V and 2 bases at J; junction bases unmatched: 3. This CDR3 spans 15 amino acids. Per germline, CDR1 SNHLY and CDR2 FYNNEI. The DNA for the CDR3 is TGTGCCAGCAGTGAGAGGACAGGGGGAAACACTGAAGCTTTCTTT. Translating it yields CASSERTGGNTEAFF.

The rearrangement uses TRBV11-1 and TRBJ2-1, with a weak D call TRBD2 (6 bases). CDR3 length: 16 amino acids. CDR1 is SGHAT and CDR2 is FQDESV in the germline V gene (reference sequence). Trimming took off 5 bases at V and 0 bases at J, with 14 bases between the two ends. The CDR3 coding sequence is TGTGCCAGCAGCACAAGACTAGATCGCTCCTACAATGAGCAGTTCTTC. Translating gives CASSTRLDRSYNEQFF.

This clone appeared a single time. The same CDR3 is also encoded by other DNA sequences in this sample. The V gene is TRBV30, the J gene TRBJ2-6; tentatively, D is TRBD2 (6 bases). Germline assignment: CDR1 GTSNPN and CDR2 SVGIG (reference sequence). Between the trimmed V and J ends, which lost 6 bases and 4 bases, there was a span of 16 bases. CDR3 size: 15 residues. CDR3 sequence reads: CACSRGGAGANVLTF. In DNA, the CDR3 is TGTGCCTGTTCACGGGGCGGGGCGGGGGCCAACGTCCTGACTTTC.

The CDR3 protein is CASNPTGLMGQPQHF. Here the CDR3 DNA reads TGTGCCAGCAACCCGACAGGGTTGATGGGTCAGCCCCAGCATTTT. This chain connects TRBV6-2 or TRBV6-3 to TRBJ1-5; 7 nucleotides line up with TRBD1. The germline gives CDR1 MNHEY, CDR2 SVGEGT. J was trimmed by 6 bases and V by 7 bases; bases with no gene match: 12. CDR3 length: 15 amino acids.

The rearrangement uses TRBV11-2 and TRBJ1-3; the D is unclear. Germline-derived CDR1 and CDR2 are SGHAT and FQNNGV. The V end lost 2 bases, the J end lost 4 bases, and 9 bases lay between the germline ends. The CDR3 contains 14 residues. The CDR3 loop reads CASSLQASGNTIYF. The CDR3 bases are TGTGCCAGCAGCTTACAGGCATCGGGAAACACCATATATTTT.

The V and J genes are TRBV6-5 and TRBJ1-2; TRBD1 is a possible D gene (6 bases). CDR3 length equals 14 residues. The V gene lost 4 bases and the J gene lost 8 bases, with 17 bases spanning the gap. Per the germline V gene, CDR1 is MNHEY and CDR2 is SVGAGI. CDR3 coding DNA: TGTGCCAGCAGTTTACCCGGACAGCCGAGGGGCTACACCTTC. Translated: CASSLPGQPRGYTF.

The V call is TRBV27, the J call TRBJ2-1, with TRBD2 identical over 8 bases. CDR3 length equals 14 residues. V lost 10 bases, J lost 4 bases, and 9 bases stayed unmatched. The germline V gene encodes CDR1 MNHEY and CDR2 SMNVEV (reference sequence). CDR3 sequence (DNA): TGTGCCACCGCCCCTAGCGGGCCTTACAATGAGCAGTTCTTC. Its translation: CATAPSGPYNEQFF.

This chain joins TRBV6-5 and TRBJ1-4, with TRBD1 as a possible D gene (5 bases). This CDR3 is 13 amino acids long. The germline V gene encodes CDR1 MNHEY and CDR2 SVGAGI. Trimming shortened V by 6 bases and J by 5 bases, and 10 bases separated the two germline ends. In DNA, the CDR3 is TGTGCCAGCAGCCCCGGGGGGAATGAAAAACTGTTTTTT. Amino acid sequence: CASSPGGNEKLFF.

For this clone: Other nucleotide sequences in the sample specify the same CDR3. The chain uses TRBV28 and TRBJ1-6; D unclear. The ends were cut back, 2 bases at V and 7 bases at J, with 12 bases in the middle. The germline V gene has CDR1 MDHEN and CDR2 SYDVKM. The CDR3 has 15 amino acids. DNA of the CDR3: TGTGCCAGCAGTTTAGCGGGTGGTAGGAATTCACCCCTCCACTTT. Translating gives CASSLAGGRNSPLHF.

J is TRBJ2-3 and V is TRBV18; TRBD2 might be the D (5 bases). CDR1 KGHSH and CDR2 LQKENI come from the germline V gene. Trimming pared 1 base from V and 0 bases from J, leaving 8 bases between. The CDR3 is made up of 15 amino acids. The CDR3: CASSPLAMSTDTQYF. In DNA, the CDR3 is TGTGCCAGCTCACCACTAGCGATGAGCACAGATACGCAGTATTTT.

This CDR3 reads CATNLRIGTGSYEQYF. CDR3 DNA: TGTGCCACCAATCTGCGAATCGGGACAGGGAGCTACGAGCAGTACTTC. The V and J genes are TRBV5-5 and TRBJ2-7, with 9 bases lining up with TRBD1. There are 16 residues in the CDR3. Germline assignment: CDR1 SGHKS and CDR2 YYEKEE (reference sequence). V shed 9 bases, J shed 3 bases, and the junction held 16 bases outside the gene matches.

This clone was detected ten times or more. J is TRBJ1-2 and V is TRBV4-3; TRBD1 agrees at 9 bases. With 0 bases clipped from V and 7 bases from J, the junction kept 12 bases outside the gene matches. The CDR3 contains 17 residues. The germline V gene has CDR1 LGHNA and CDR2 YSLEER. The CDR3 DNA reads TGCGCCAGCAGCCAAGAAATGGCGGGACAGGGCTTGGGTGGCTACACCTTC. It translates to CASSQEMAGQGLGGYTF.

The chain links TRBV9 to TRBJ2-7, with D maybe TRBD1 (5 bases). Germline V lookup: CDR1 SGDLS, CDR2 YYNGEE. The CDR3 sequence is 14 residues long. V was clipped by 0 bases and J by 4 bases, with 11 bases between them. For the CDR3, the DNA is TGTGCCAGCAGCGTAGATACAGGCGAATACGAGCAGTACTTC. Its translation: CASSVDTGEYEQYF.

This clone was seen once. This chain links TRBV11-3 with TRBJ2-5, with D uncertain. Germline lookup yields CDR1 SGHNT and CDR2 YENEEA. Between the trimmed V and J ends, which lost 4 bases and 1 base, there was a span of 10 bases. The length of the CDR3 is 14 residues. CDR3 in DNA: TGTGCCAGCAGCTCCCACACATCCCAAGAGACCCAGTACTTC. It codes for CASSSHTSQETQYF.

Written as DNA, the CDR3 is TGTGCCAGCAGTTTCGCGAGTAGCGGGTCAAACACCGGGGAGCTGTTTTTT. Its protein product is CASSFASSGSNTGELFF. This chain links TRBV28 with TRBJ2-2; 7 nucleotides agree with TRBD2. In germline, CDR1 is MDHEN, CDR2 SYDVKM. The CDR3 spans 17 residues. The V and J ends lost 3 bases and 2 bases, in that order; junction bases with no gene match: 9.

CDR3 in amino acids: CASSQGLAEAFF. The CDR3 nucleotides are TGTGCCAGCTCACAGGGGCTCGCTGAAGCTTTCTTT. The V call is TRBV18, the J call TRBJ1-1; TRBD1 might be the D (5 bases). CDR3 size: 12 residues. Germline V CDR1 and CDR2: KGHSH, LQKENI. Trimming cost V 4 bases and J 6 bases, with 9 bases left between them.

Of note for this clone: Compared with germline, one end of the junction differs, possibly owing to a read error. The chain couples TRBV11-2 to TRBJ2-7, with 7 bases aligning to TRBD1. Germline CDR1 reads SGHAT; CDR2 reads FQNNGV. The CDR3 has 15 residues. CDR3 bases: TGTGCCAGCAGCTTCAAACTGGGACAGACCCCTTTTTTGGACTTC. Translated, it gives CASSFKLGQTPFLDF.

This chain connects TRBV9 to TRBJ2-6, with D possibly TRBD1 on 5 matching bases. Trimming pared 5 bases from V and 1 base from J, leaving 10 bases between. The CDR3 runs 15 residues. Germline-derived CDR1 and CDR2 are SGDLS and YYNGEE. The CDR3 coding sequence is TGTGCCAGCAGTTTGACAGATTCTGGGGCCAACGTCCTGACTTTC. It translates to CASSLTDSGANVLTF.

This chain links TRBV12-3 or TRBV12-4 with TRBJ1-1; D is unclear. The CDR3 totals 13 residues. V was shortened by 4 bases and J by 0 bases, with 6 bases between the two germline ends. CDR3 in DNA: TGTGCCAGCAGTTCGATAGTGAACACTGAAGCTTTCTTT. This translates into CASSSIVNTEAFF.

Note on this clone: The identical CDR3 is also encoded by other nucleotide sequences in the sample. The chain links TRBV29-1 to TRBJ1-1; TRBD1 matches 8 bases. CDR3 length: 13 amino acids. CDR1 SQVTM and CDR2 ANQGSEA come from the germline V gene. The V gene end was trimmed by 6 bases and the J gene end by 1 base; junction bases not matched to a gene: 4. CDR3 residues: CSVVGTGNTEAFF. Here the CDR3 DNA reads TGCAGCGTCGTAGGGACAGGGAACACTGAAGCTTTCTTT.

This clone has more than one count but fewer than ten. The chain has TRBV9 and TRBJ2-3; TRBD2 aligns across 8 bases. Germline lookup yields CDR1 SGDLS and CDR2 YYNGEE. CDR3 length: 17 amino acids. V lost 0 bases and J lost 2; bases outside the gene matches: 8. CDR3: CASSVDPAGANTDTQYF. DNA of the CDR3: TGTGCCAGCAGCGTAGATCCAGCGGGGGCCAACACAGATACGCAGTATTTT. The whole variable domain, remainder taken from reference TRBV9 and TRBJ2-3, is DSGVTQTPKHLITATGQRVTLRCSPRSGDLSVYWYQQSLDQGLQFLIQYYNGEERAKGNILERFSAQQFPDLHSELNLSSLELGDSALYFCASSVDPAGANTDTQYFGPGTRLTVL.

This clone has a handful of counts. The chain has TRBV9 and TRBJ2-3; 10 bases line up with TRBD2. Per germline, CDR1 SGDLS and CDR2 YYNGEE. Trimming removed 1 base from V and 1 base from J; junction bases left unmatched: 0. The CDR3 sequence is 15 residues long. Here the CDR3 reads CASSVLAGGTDTQYF. The CDR3 DNA is TGTGCCAGCAGCGTACTAGCGGGGGGCACAGATACGCAGTATTTT.

The CDR3 sequence: CASSQGGQLNEKLFF. The CDR3 region has the DNA TGTGCCAGCAGCCAGGGGGGACAGCTTAATGAAAAACTGTTTTTT. This chain connects TRBV9 to TRBJ1-4; 7 bases align to TRBD1. With V trimmed by 4 bases and J by 4 bases, 7 bases remained unmatched. From germline, CDR1 is SGDLS and CDR2 YYNGEE. The CDR3 is 15 amino acids.

This clone was seen a handful of times. The V call is TRBV3-1 (or the pseudogene TRBV3-2), the J call TRBJ2-1; 9 nucleotides agree with TRBD2. The CDR3 length is 17 residues. The germline gives CDR1 LGHDT, CDR2 YNNKEL (reference sequence). The trim removed 1 base at V and 1 base at J, leaving 5 bases unmatched. The CDR3: CASSQGGGRGSYNEQFF. The DNA of the CDR3 is TGTGCCAGCAGCCAAGGAGGCGGGAGGGGATCCTACAATGAGCAGTTCTTC.